Sequencing of this TCR beta chain was carried out in a study of blood T cell repertoires in COVID-19. Study in general: Sample material is recorded as cDNA or gDNA derived from T cells, B-cell-depleted T cells, or PBMCs.

This table comes from immunoSEQ multiplex PCR, and its TCRdb copy is limited to in-frame clones, with some not included. This sample has 95,000 to 150,000 clones, with roughly nine tenths found just once. The J segment lost 3 bases and the V segment lost 3 bases, leaving 7 bases of the junction unmatched. The CDR3 has 15 residues. Germline CDR1 is SGHDT and CDR2 is YYEEEE. The clonotype comes from a man in his fifties or sixties with COVID-19, enrolled during active disease. V and J are TRBV5-6 and TRBJ2-3, with TRBD1 matching 7 bases. Sequencing used peripheral blood. CDR3 DNA sequence: TGTGCCAGCAGCTCTAGACAGGGCTTAACAGATACGCAGTATTTT. This sequence encodes CASSSRQGLTDTQYF.